This entry lists 28 T cell receptor beta chains sequenced from one sample in a study of blood T cell repertoires in COVID-19. Measured with immunoSEQ multiplex PCR; TCRdb has only the in-frame clones, and not every one. This table holds around 100,000 clones, 91% found once. Sequencing was performed on peripheral blood. The receptors derive from a man aged 45 to 65 with acute or convalescent COVID-19.

The chain joins TRBV4-1 to TRBJ2-7; D may be TRBD1 (6 bases). Per germline, CDR1 MGHRA and CDR2 YSYEKL. V was cut by 4 bases and J by 2 bases, with 15 bases left in between. The CDR3 contains 15 residues. The CDR3 spells CASSLQGDKPYEQYF. As DNA, the CDR3 is TGCGCCAGCAGCCTCCAAGGGGACAAACCCTACGAGCAGTACTTC.

The chain carries TRBV7-9 and TRBJ1-4; 8 nucleotides agree with TRBD1. The CDR3 extends over 15 amino acids. Trimming at V came to 2 bases and at J to 5 bases, leaving 4 bases not matched to a gene. CDR1 and CDR2 from the germline V gene are SEHNR and FQNEAQ (reference sequence). CDR3 in DNA: TGTGCCAGCAGCTTACGGCAGGGGGCGAATGAAAAACTGTTTTTT. Protein sequence: CASSLRQGANEKLFF. The variable domain in full, completed from reference TRBV7-9 and TRBJ1-4, reads DTGVSQNPRHKITKRGQNVTFRCDPISEHNRLYWYRQTLGQGPEFLTYFQNEAQLEKSRLLSDRFSAERPKGSFSTLEIQRTEQGDSAMYLCASSLRQGANEKLFFGSGTQLSVL.

With respect to this clone: This is likely a read error, given that the CDR3 carries no conserved phenylalanine or tryptophan at its end. Because the CDR3's place on the DNA is in doubt, the DNA is left out and the CDR3 is given as listed by TCRdb. The chain couples TRBV29-1 to TRBJ2-7; the DNA was not compared with TRBD1, the D call given in the table. Germline values: CDR1 SQVTM, CDR2 ANQGSEA. The CDR3 sequence runs 11 residues, both termini included. CDR3 amino acids: CSVESRAGHIL.

In this sample, this clone turned up once. The J gene is TRBJ2-5, the V gene TRBV7-2; possibly TRBD2 for D (5 bases). Germline CDR1 is SGHTA and CDR2 is FQGNSA. Trimming shortened V by 5 bases and J by 1 base, and 8 bases separated the two germline ends. The CDR3 has 13 amino acids. The CDR3 loop is CASSPRVQETQYF. The CDR3 DNA reads TGTGCCAGCAGCCCGCGGGTCCAAGAGACCCAGTACTTC.

The chain employs TRBV6-5 and TRBJ1-5; TRBD1 matches at 8 bases. The V segment lost 7 bases and the J segment 7 bases; nucleotides outside the gene matches: 9. The germline V gene encodes CDR1 MNHEY and CDR2 SVGAGI. The CDR3 is 14 amino acids. The CDR3 nucleotides are TGTGCCAGCACGCAGGGGGCAGTGGGCCAGCCCCAGCATTTT. Protein product: CASTQGAVGQPQHF.

The rearrangement uses TRBV12-5 and TRBJ2-7; tentatively, D is TRBD1 (6 bases). Germline V CDR1 and CDR2: LGHNT, FRNRAP. The CDR3 consists of 15 residues. The germline V and J ends were trimmed by 0 bases and 9 bases, with 18 bases remaining between them. The CDR3 nucleotides read TGTGCTAGTGGTTTGGTAGAGGGGGTGTCCTCGGGGCAGTACTTC. Amino acids: CASGLVEGVSSGQYF.

The rearrangement uses TRBV9 and TRBJ1-2, with 7 bases identical to TRBD1. After removal of 4 bases from V and 8 bases from J, the junction contained 14 bases not matched to a gene. Germline lookup yields CDR1 SGDLS and CDR2 YYNGEE. This CDR3 contains 15 residues. The CDR3 DNA is TGTGCCAGCAGCTTAGAAGACAGGGTCAAAGGAGGCTACACCTTC. This translates into CASSLEDRVKGGYTF.

The V call is TRBV10-1, the J call TRBJ1-1; 9 nucleotides agree with TRBD1. The length of the CDR3 is 13 residues. The germline CDR1 and CDR2 sequences are WNHNN and SYGVQD (reference sequence). Losses at the gene ends were 6 bases for V and 8 bases for J; bases not matched to a gene: 7. The CDR3 sequence is CASRGQGPTEAFF. CDR3 DNA sequence: TGCGCCAGCAGGGGACAGGGTCCGACCGAAGCTTTCTTT.

The chain has TRBV27 and TRBJ2-1; 11 bases align to TRBD2. Trimming removed 6 bases from V and 4 bases from J; junction bases left unmatched: 5. The CDR3 sequence is 15 residues long. Germline lookup yields CDR1 MNHEY and CDR2 SMNVEV (reference sequence). CDR3 in amino acids: CASRSSGGKYNEQFF. The CDR3 region has the DNA TGTGCCAGCAGGTCTAGCGGGGGGAAATACAATGAGCAGTTCTTC.

The J gene is TRBJ1-1, the V gene TRBV7-3; TRBD1 matches 10 bases. With 2 bases clipped from V and 8 bases from J, the junction kept 2 bases outside the gene matches. Germline CDR1 SGHTA, CDR2 FQGTGA. This CDR3 is 13 amino acids long. CDR3 coding DNA: TGTGCCAGCAGCTTAGGACAGGGGGGAGAAGCTTTCTTT. As protein: CASSLGQGGEAFF.

V is TRBV5-1 and J is TRBJ1-1; no definite D call. The V and J ends lost 1 base and 1 base respectively, with 11 bases between them. CDR1 is SGHRS, CDR2 YFSETQ, per germline. This CDR3 spans 15 amino acids. The CDR3 nucleotides are TGCGCCAGCAGCTTGAGTGCGGTTGGGAACACTGAAGCTTTCTTT. Its translation: CASSLSAVGNTEAFF.

The chain combines TRBV27 with TRBJ1-5; TRBD1 matches at 7 bases. This CDR3 spans 15 amino acids. With 3 bases clipped from V and 0 bases from J, the junction kept 2 bases outside the gene matches. The germline V gene has CDR1 MNHEY and CDR2 SMNVEV (reference sequence). The CDR3 DNA sequence: TGTGCCAGCAGTTTGGACAGGTATAGCAATCAGCCCCAGCATTTT. It specifies CASSLDRYSNQPQHF.

V gene TRBV4-3 combines with J gene TRBJ1-3; perhaps TRBD1 as D (6 bases). Trimming shortened V by 4 bases and J by 5 bases, and 9 bases separated the two germline ends. The CDR3 totals 13 residues. Germline loops: CDR1 LGHNA, CDR2 YSLEER. In DNA form, the CDR3 reads TGCGCCAGCAGCCCGACAGGAAGAAACACCATATATTTT. Translation gives CASSPTGRNTIYF.

This sequence joins TRBV18 and TRBJ1-1, with TRBD1 matching 8 bases. With V trimmed by 0 bases and J by 3 bases, 3 bases remained unmatched. This CDR3 is built from 15 residues. CDR1 and CDR2 (germline): KGHSH, LQKENI. The CDR3 is CASSPPGQGYTEAFF. DNA for the CDR3: TGTGCCAGCTCACCACCTGGACAGGGATACACTGAAGCTTTCTTT.

The genes are TRBV5-8 and TRBJ2-2; unclear D gene. V was trimmed by 4 bases and J by 1 base, leaving 14 bases between them. The CDR3 has 16 residues. Germline lookup yields CDR1 SGHTS and CDR2 YDEGEE. The CDR3 loop is CASSTGGSRNTGELFF. The CDR3 nucleotides read TGTGCCAGCAGCACGGGTGGGTCCAGGAACACCGGGGAGCTGTTTTTT. Full variable domain (rest looked up from reference TRBV5-8 and TRBJ2-2): EAGVTQSPTHLIKTRGQQATLRCSPISGHTSVYWYQQALGLGLQFLLWYDEGEERNRGNFPPRFSGRQFPNYSSELNVNALELEDSALYLCASSTGGSRNTGELFFGEGSRLTVL.

The chain combines TRBV19 with TRBJ2-3; 7 bases are shared with TRBD1. The germline V gene encodes CDR1 LNHDA and CDR2 SQIVND (reference sequence). CDR3 length equals 14 residues. V gave up 6 bases and J gave up 2 bases; unmatched junction bases: 5. CDR3 DNA: TGTGCCAGTAGAACGGGACAGAACACAGATACGCAGTATTTT. This translates into CASRTGQNTDTQYF.

The sample holds one count of this clone. The V and J genes are TRBV2 and TRBJ1-6, with 9 positions matching TRBD1. CDR3 length: 15 residues. With V trimmed by 2 bases and J by 9 bases, 5 bases remained unmatched. Germline lookup yields CDR1 SNHLY and CDR2 FYNNEI. The CDR3 spells CASSERTGAGSPLHF. The CDR3 bases are TGTGCCAGCAGTGAACGGACAGGGGCGGGTTCACCCCTCCACTTT. Together with reference TRBV2 and TRBJ1-6, the CDR3 gives the full variable domain: EPEVTQTPSHQVTQMGQEVILRCVPISNHLYFYWYRQILGQKVEFLVSFYNNEISEKSEIFDDQFSVERPDGSNFTLKIRSTKLEDSAMYFCASSERTGAGSPLHFGNGTRLTVT.

The chain joins TRBV3-1 (or the pseudogene TRBV3-2) to TRBJ1-5; 9 bases agree with TRBD1. This CDR3 comprises 15 residues. Trimming cost V 2 bases and J 7 bases; bases outside gene matches: 6. Germline CDR1 is LGHDT and CDR2 is YNNKEL (reference sequence). CDR3 loop: CASSQNLQGAQPQHF. DNA for the CDR3: TGTGCCAGCAGCCAAAACCTACAGGGGGCCCAGCCCCAGCATTTT.

V is TRBV5-6 and J is TRBJ2-7; tentative D call: TRBD1 (5 bases). Trimming left V 4 bases short and J 5 bases short, with 13 bases between. The CDR3 spans 13 residues. Germline-derived CDR1 and CDR2 are SGHDT and YYEEEE. The CDR3 here is CASSAQWGHEQYF. Written as DNA, the CDR3 is TGTGCCAGCAGCGCTCAGTGGGGCCACGAGCAGTACTTC.

This clone was observed once. The chain has TRBV10-1 and TRBJ1-1, with a possible D match to TRBD1 (5 bases). Trimming cost V 5 bases and J 11 bases, with 15 bases left between them. Germline V lookup: CDR1 WNHNN, CDR2 SYGVQD (reference sequence). This CDR3 comprises 12 residues. The CDR3 reads CASSSDGRGAFF. The CDR3 DNA sequence: TGCGCCAGCAGTTCGGACGGTCGGGGGGCTTTCTTT.

The J gene is TRBJ1-1, the V gene TRBV12-3 or TRBV12-4, with 8 nucleotides matching TRBD1. This CDR3 spans 13 amino acids. V shed 8 bases and J 5 bases; nucleotides not matched to a gene: 7. The CDR3 nucleotides are TGTGCCAGCGGTCGGACAGGGATTACTGAAGCTTTCTTT. Amino acids: CASGRTGITEAFF.

The chain carries TRBV19 and TRBJ1-5; TRBD1 matches at 9 bases. This CDR3 contains 14 residues. The V and J ends lost 4 bases and 7 bases, in that order; junction bases with no gene match: 5. CDR1 is LNHDA, CDR2 SQIVND, per germline (reference sequence). CDR3 DNA: TGTGCCAGTAGTAGGGGGACAGGGTTACAGCCCCAGCATTTT. It encodes CASSRGTGLQPQHF.

This clone was counted a single time. The V gene is TRBV19, the J gene TRBJ2-5, with 9 bases that match TRBD1. V trimming: 6 bases; J trimming: 1 base; junction bases outside the gene matches: 6. The CDR3 is 15 amino acids. In germline, CDR1 is LNHDA, CDR2 SQIVND (reference sequence). The CDR3 sequence is CASSFGQGSQETQYF. The CDR3 coding sequence is TGTGCCAGTAGCTTCGGACAGGGGTCCCAAGAGACCCAGTACTTC.

V usage is TRBV24-1 and J usage is TRBJ2-1; D perhaps matches TRBD2 (6 bases). The V gene lost 9 bases and the J gene lost 0 bases, with 8 bases spanning the gap. This CDR3 spans 13 amino acids. Germline values: CDR1 KGHDR, CDR2 SFDVKD. The CDR3 nucleotides are TGTGCCACCCGCGGGGCCTCCTACAATGAGCAGTTCTTC. Residues: CATRGASYNEQFF.

Sample share makes this clone medium-sized. Written as DNA, the CDR3 is TGCGCCAGCAGCCTGACGACAAACTATGGCTACACCTTC. This codes for CASSLTTNYGYTF. This chain links TRBV4-3 with TRBJ1-2; D is unresolved. Trimming removed 4 bases at V and 2 bases at J, with 8 bases between. This CDR3 region has 13 residues. Per germline, CDR1 LGHNA and CDR2 YSLEER.

The chain links TRBV28 to TRBJ1-1, with D possibly being TRBD1 (5 bases). This CDR3 has 12 amino acids. Germline assignment: CDR1 MDHEN and CDR2 SYDVKM. The ends were cut back, 8 bases at V and 11 bases at J, with 18 bases in the middle. DNA of the CDR3: TGTGCCAGCGGACCCTTGGGGGGTTCGGCTTTCTTT. It translates to CASGPLGGSAFF. The complete variable domain, with remaining parts taken from reference TRBV28 and TRBJ1-1, reads DVKVTQSSRYLVKRTGEKVFLECVQDMDHENMFWYRQDPGLGLRLIYFSYDVKMKEKGDIPEGYSVSREKKERFSLILESASTNQTSMYLCASGPLGGSAFFGQGTRLTVV.

J is TRBJ2-5 and V is TRBV6-5, with TRBD1 identical over 7 bases. V was pared by 7 bases and J by 5 bases, with 7 bases of the junction left unmatched. CDR3 length: 13 residues. CDR1 is MNHEY and CDR2 is SVGAGI in the germline V gene. The chain's CDR3 is CASTTGTRETQYF. CDR3 DNA: TGTGCCAGCACGACAGGGACCAGGGAGACCCAGTACTTC.

This clone was observed a single time. This chain joins TRBV9 and TRBJ2-2; the D is unclear. CDR1 is SGDLS, CDR2 YYNGEE, per germline. The length of the CDR3 is 13 residues. V lost 0 bases to trimming and J lost 6 bases, with 6 bases between them. CDR3 sequence reads: CASSVVDAGELFF. The CDR3 bases are TGTGCCAGCAGCGTAGTAGATGCCGGGGAGCTGTTTTTT.